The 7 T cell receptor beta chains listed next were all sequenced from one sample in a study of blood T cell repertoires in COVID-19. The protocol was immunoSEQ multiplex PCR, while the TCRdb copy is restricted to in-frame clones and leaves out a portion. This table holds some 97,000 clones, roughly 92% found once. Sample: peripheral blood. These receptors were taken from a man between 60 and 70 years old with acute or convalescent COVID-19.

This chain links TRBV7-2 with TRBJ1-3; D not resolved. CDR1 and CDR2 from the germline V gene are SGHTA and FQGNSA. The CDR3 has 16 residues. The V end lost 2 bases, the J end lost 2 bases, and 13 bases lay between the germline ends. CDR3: CASSLNAVAAGNTIYF. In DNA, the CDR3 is TGTGCCAGCAGCTTAAACGCCGTGGCGGCTGGAAACACCATATATTTT.

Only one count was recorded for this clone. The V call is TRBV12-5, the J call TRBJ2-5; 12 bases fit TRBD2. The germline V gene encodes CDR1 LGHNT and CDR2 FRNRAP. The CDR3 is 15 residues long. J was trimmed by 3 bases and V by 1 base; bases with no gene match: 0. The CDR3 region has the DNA TGTGCTAGTGGTTTGGGACTAGCGGGAGAAGAGACCCAGTACTTC. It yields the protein CASGLGLAGEETQYF.

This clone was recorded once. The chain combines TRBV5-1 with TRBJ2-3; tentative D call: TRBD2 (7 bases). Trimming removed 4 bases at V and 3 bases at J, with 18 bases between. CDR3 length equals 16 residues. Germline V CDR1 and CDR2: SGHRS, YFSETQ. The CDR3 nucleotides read TGCGCCAGCAGCCTGGGGGGGAGACAGGTGACAGATACGCAGTATTTT. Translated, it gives CASSLGGRQVTDTQYF. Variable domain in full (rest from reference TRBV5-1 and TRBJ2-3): KAGVTQTPRYLIKTRGQQVTLSCSPISGHRSVSWYQQTPGQGLQFLFEYFSETQRNKGNFPGRFSGRQFSNSRSEMNVSTLELGDSALYLCASSLGGRQVTDTQYFGPGTRLTVL.

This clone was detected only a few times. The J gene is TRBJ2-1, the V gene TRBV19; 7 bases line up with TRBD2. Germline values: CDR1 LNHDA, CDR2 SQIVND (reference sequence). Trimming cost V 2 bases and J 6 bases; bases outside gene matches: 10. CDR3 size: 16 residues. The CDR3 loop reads CASSIWAGVVSNEQFF. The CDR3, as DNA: TGTGCCAGTAGTATATGGGCGGGAGTAGTTTCCAATGAGCAGTTCTTC.

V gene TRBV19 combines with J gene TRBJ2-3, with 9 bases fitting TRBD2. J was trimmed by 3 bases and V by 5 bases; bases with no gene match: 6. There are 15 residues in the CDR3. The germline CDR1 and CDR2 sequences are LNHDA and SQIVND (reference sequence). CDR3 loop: CASSGGRAGTDTQYF. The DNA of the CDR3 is TGTGCCAGTAGTGGCGGGAGGGCCGGGACAGATACGCAGTATTTT.

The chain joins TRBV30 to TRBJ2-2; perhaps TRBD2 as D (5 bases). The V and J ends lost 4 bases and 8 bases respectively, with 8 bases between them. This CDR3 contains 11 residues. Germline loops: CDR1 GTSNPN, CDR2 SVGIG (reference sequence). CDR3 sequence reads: CAWNSVGELFF. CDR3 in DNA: TGTGCCTGGAATAGCGTGGGGGAGCTGTTTTTT.

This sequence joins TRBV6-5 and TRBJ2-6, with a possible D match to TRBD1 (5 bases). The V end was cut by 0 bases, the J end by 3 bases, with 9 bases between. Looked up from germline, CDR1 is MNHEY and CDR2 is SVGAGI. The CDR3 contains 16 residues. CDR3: CASSYSAGFGANVLTF. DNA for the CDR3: TGTGCCAGCAGTTACTCAGCAGGGTTTGGGGCCAACGTCCTGACTTTC.